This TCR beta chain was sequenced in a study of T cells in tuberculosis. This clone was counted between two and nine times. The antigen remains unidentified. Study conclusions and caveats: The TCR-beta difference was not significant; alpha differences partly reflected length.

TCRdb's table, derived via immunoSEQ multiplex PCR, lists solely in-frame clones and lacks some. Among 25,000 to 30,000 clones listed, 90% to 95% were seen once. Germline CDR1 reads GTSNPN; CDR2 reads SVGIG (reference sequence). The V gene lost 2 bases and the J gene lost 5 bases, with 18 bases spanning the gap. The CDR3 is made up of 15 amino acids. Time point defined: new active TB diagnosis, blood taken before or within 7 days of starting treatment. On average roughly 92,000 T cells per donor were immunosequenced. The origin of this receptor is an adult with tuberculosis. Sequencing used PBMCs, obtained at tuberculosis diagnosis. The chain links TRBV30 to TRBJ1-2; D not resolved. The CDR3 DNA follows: TGTGCCTGGAGTTTGGGCCCTCCTGGGCAATATGGCTACACCTTC. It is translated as CAWSLGPPGQYGYTF.